Below are 25 T cell receptor beta chains sequenced from a single sample in a study of blood T cell repertoires in COVID-19. Clones were sequenced by immunoSEQ multiplex PCR, and TCRdb holds only the in-frame ones, with some missing. The profile shows about 160,000 clones, under 80% of them singletons. Sequenced input: peripheral blood. These receptors all stem from a man between 65 and 85 years old with acute or convalescent COVID-19.

This chain joins TRBV10-2 and TRBJ1-5; no clear D gene. Germline CDR1 is WSHSY and CDR2 is SAAADI. Deletions cut 4 bases from V and 4 bases from J, with 8 bases between. This CDR3 has 13 amino acids. The CDR3: CASSVGLNQPQHF. As DNA, the CDR3 is TGCGCCAGCAGTGTCGGGTTGAATCAGCCCCAGCATTTT.

J is TRBJ1-4 and V is TRBV5-4; 7 bases are a match to TRBD1. This CDR3 comprises 15 residues. J gave up 7 bases and V 4 bases, and 10 bases lay outside the gene matches. The germline CDR1 and CDR2 sequences are SGHNT and YYREEE (reference sequence). CDR3: CASSLRQGNSEKLFF. The DNA for the CDR3 is TGTGCCAGCAGCCTTAGACAGGGTAATTCTGAAAAACTGTTTTTT.

The V call is TRBV19, the J call TRBJ1-1, with D possibly TRBD1 on 5 matching bases. Trimming removed 3 bases at V and 3 bases at J, with 11 bases between. CDR1 is LNHDA and CDR2 is SQIVND in the germline V gene (reference sequence). CDR3 length: 14 amino acids. In DNA, the CDR3 is TGTGCCAGTAGTATCAGGGTTCGGGACACTGAAGCTTTCTTT. It is translated as CASSIRVRDTEAFF. Together with reference TRBV19 and TRBJ1-1, the CDR3 gives the full variable domain: DGGITQSPKYLFRKEGQNVTLSCEQNLNHDAMYWYRQDPGQGLRLIYYSQIVNDFQKGDIAEGYSVSREKKESFPLTVTSAQKNPTAFYLCASSIRVRDTEAFFGQGTRLTVV.

This clone was detected only a few times. This rearrangement joins TRBV5-6 to TRBJ2-4; 10 bases match TRBD1. The V segment lost 2 bases and the J segment 8 bases; nucleotides outside the gene matches: 1. This CDR3 has 13 residues. Germline V CDR1 and CDR2: SGHDT, YYEEEE. The CDR3 sequence: CASSFGTGDIQYF. Written as DNA, the CDR3 is TGTGCCAGCAGCTTCGGGACAGGGGACATTCAGTACTTC.

V is TRBV19 and J is TRBJ1-4; TRBD1 aligns across 9 bases. The CDR3 extends over 16 amino acids. The V segment lost 5 bases and the J segment 0 bases; nucleotides outside the gene matches: 4. Germline-derived CDR1 and CDR2 are LNHDA and SQIVND (reference sequence). CDR3 in amino acids: CASSSRQGATNEKLFF. DNA of the CDR3: TGTGCCAGTAGTTCGAGACAGGGGGCAACTAATGAAAAACTGTTTTTT.

In this sample, this clone turned up a few times. This chain connects TRBV24-1 to TRBJ2-1, with TRBD2 matching 14 bases. In germline, CDR1 is KGHDR, CDR2 SFDVKD. J gave up 8 bases and V 7 bases, and 3 bases lay outside the gene matches. CDR3 length: 14 residues. In DNA form, the CDR3 reads TGTGCCACCAGCGGGACTAGCGGGAGCTATGAGCAGTTCTTC. Amino acid sequence: CATSGTSGSYEQFF.

The chain couples TRBV5-4 to TRBJ1-2; D gene unclear. Germline CDR1 reads SGHNT; CDR2 reads YYREEE (reference sequence). The CDR3 contains 13 residues. The V end was cut by 4 bases, the J end by 9 bases, with 16 bases between. The DNA for the CDR3 is TGTGCCAGCAGCCCAACTGGGGAGTGGCGCTACACCTTC. Amino acids: CASSPTGEWRYTF. Together with reference TRBV5-4 and TRBJ1-2, the CDR3 gives the full variable domain: ETGVTQSPTHLIKTRGQQVTLRCSSQSGHNTVSWYQQALGQGPQFIFQYYREEENGRGNFPPRFSGLQFPNYSSELNVNALELDDSALYLCASSPTGEWRYTFGSGTRLTVV.

The chain employs TRBV9 and TRBJ2-7; 8 positions agree with TRBD2. The germline CDR1 and CDR2 sequences are SGDLS and YYNGEE. The CDR3 contains 14 residues. Losses at the gene ends were 0 bases for V and 6 bases for J; bases not matched to a gene: 5. As DNA, the CDR3 is TGTGCCAGCAGCGTAGTTGCGGGAGGAGGCGAGCAGTACTTC. The encoded protein is CASSVVAGGGEQYF.

The V gene is TRBV28, the J gene TRBJ2-3; tentative D call: TRBD2 (5 bases). The CDR3 totals 15 residues. V was trimmed by 3 bases and J by 0 bases, leaving 10 bases between them. Germline V gene sequence: CDR1 MDHEN, CDR2 SYDVKM. CDR3 nucleotide sequence: TGTGCCAGCAGTTTTGCGGGTCAAAGCACAGATACGCAGTATTTT. Its translation is CASSFAGQSTDTQYF. Variable domain in full (rest from reference TRBV28 and TRBJ2-3): DVKVTQSSRYLVKRTGEKVFLECVQDMDHENMFWYRQDPGLGLRLIYFSYDVKMKEKGDIPEGYSVSREKKERFSLILESASTNQTSMYLCASSFAGQSTDTQYFGPGTRLTVL.

The V call is TRBV10-3, the J call TRBJ1-5; 7 bases are a match to TRBD1. The junction had 3 bases not matched to a gene; V was cut back by 2 bases and J by 2 bases. This CDR3 comprises 15 residues. Germline CDR1 reads ENHRY; CDR2 reads SYGVKD. The CDR3: CAISEDRVGNQPQHF. Here the CDR3 DNA reads TGTGCCATCAGTGAGGACAGGGTCGGCAATCAGCCCCAGCATTTT.

In this sample, this clone turned up a few times. The chain is built from TRBV19 and TRBJ1-6; D not certain. The germline V and J ends were trimmed by 5 bases and 5 bases, with 10 bases remaining between them. Germline V gene sequence: CDR1 LNHDA, CDR2 SQIVND (reference sequence). The length of the CDR3 is 14 residues. In DNA, the CDR3 is TGTGCCAGTAGTTCGTCCCCTGATAATTCACCCCTCCACTTT. Its protein product is CASSSSPDNSPLHF. The variable domain in full, with the rest retrieved from reference TRBV19 and TRBJ1-6, is DGGITQSPKYLFRKEGQNVTLSCEQNLNHDAMYWYRQDPGQGLRLIYYSQIVNDFQKGDIAEGYSVSREKKESFPLTVTSAQKNPTAFYLCASSSSPDNSPLHFGNGTRLTVT.

J is TRBJ1-1 and V is TRBV27, with a tentative D call TRBD1 (6 bases). This CDR3 spans 14 amino acids. The V end lost 6 bases, the J end lost 6 bases, and 17 bases lay between the germline ends. Germline-derived CDR1 and CDR2 are MNHEY and SMNVEV (reference sequence). The CDR3 coding sequence is TGTGCCAGCAGCACGCTGGGTGGGGGCCCTGAAGCTTTCTTT. Its protein product is CASSTLGGGPEAFF.

The J gene is TRBJ2-5, the V gene TRBV27; D gene ambiguous. The CDR3 consists of 13 residues. V lost 7 bases and J lost 1, with 10 bases in between. CDR1 and CDR2 (germline): MNHEY, SMNVEV (reference sequence). In DNA form, the CDR3 reads TGTGCCAGCACCAGGTCGTCCCAAGAGACCCAGTACTTC. Translation gives CASTRSSQETQYF.

The gene calls are TRBV13 and TRBJ1-6; a possible D gene is TRBD1 (6 bases). The CDR3 is 15 residues long. V gave up 3 bases and J gave up 7 bases, with 13 bases separating them. Germline V gene data show CDR1 as PRHDT and CDR2 as FYEKMQ (reference sequence). CDR3 in amino acids: CASSFDRNRNSPLHF. CDR3 DNA: TGTGCCAGCAGCTTTGACAGGAATAGGAATTCACCCCTCCACTTT.

J is TRBJ2-1 and V is TRBV5-1; TRBD2 matches at 11 bases. CDR1 and CDR2 from the germline V gene are SGHRS and YFSETQ. This CDR3 has 15 residues. V gave up 1 base and J gave up 7 bases; unmatched junction bases: 4. The CDR3 here is CASSLTSGSSNEQFF. CDR3 sequence (DNA): TGCGCCAGCAGCTTGACTAGCGGGAGTTCTAATGAGCAGTTCTTC. The complete variable domain, with remaining parts taken from reference TRBV5-1 and TRBJ2-1, reads KAGVTQTPRYLIKTRGQQVTLSCSPISGHRSVSWYQQTPGQGLQFLFEYFSETQRNKGNFPGRFSGRQFSNSRSEMNVSTLELGDSALYLCASSLTSGSSNEQFFGPGTRLTVL.

The chain recombines TRBV2 with TRBJ1-4; D perhaps matches TRBD1 (5 bases). Germline-derived CDR1 and CDR2 are SNHLY and FYNNEI. The V gene lost 10 bases and the J gene lost 2 bases, with 11 bases spanning the gap. The CDR3 spans 13 residues. DNA of the CDR3: TGTGCCACCACCCCAGGGACTAATGAAAAACTGTTTTTT. Translating gives CATTPGTNEKLFF. Supplemented by reference TRBV2 and TRBJ1-4, the full variable domain reads EPEVTQTPSHQVTQMGQEVILRCVPISNHLYFYWYRQILGQKVEFLVSFYNNEISEKSEIFDDQFSVERPDGSNFTLKIRSTKLEDSAMYFCATTPGTNEKLFFGSGTQLSVL.

The V gene is TRBV11-2, the J gene TRBJ2-2; 12 bases match TRBD2. Germline V gives CDR1 SGHAT, CDR2 FQNNGV. The V segment lost 5 bases and the J segment 3 bases; nucleotides outside the gene matches: 4. The CDR3 has 16 residues. CDR3 DNA: TGTGCCAGCAGCCCGGGACTAGCGGGCGACACCGGGGAGCTGTTTTTT. This gives the protein CASSPGLAGDTGELFF.

The chain is built from TRBV11-2 and TRBJ1-1, with D possibly matching TRBD1 (6 bases). The CDR3 contains 14 residues. Germline V CDR1 and CDR2: SGHAT, FQNNGV. The V end was cut by 6 bases, the J end by 0 bases, with 11 bases between. CDR3: CASRNRDLNTEAFF. The CDR3 nucleotides are TGTGCCAGCAGGAACAGGGATTTGAACACTGAAGCTTTCTTT.

The V and J genes are TRBV10-1 and TRBJ2-7, with 13 bases identical to TRBD2. The junction had 5 bases not matched to a gene; V was cut back by 3 bases and J by 3 bases. This CDR3 has 16 residues. Germline CDR1 reads WNHNN; CDR2 reads SYGVQD (reference sequence). This CDR3 reads CASSDRLAGGSYEQYF. In nucleotides, the CDR3 is TGCGCCAGCAGTGATCGACTAGCGGGGGGCAGCTACGAGCAGTACTTC.

The gene calls are TRBV6-2 or TRBV6-3 and TRBJ1-1, with a weak D call TRBD1 (6 bases). Per germline, CDR1 MNHEY and CDR2 SVGEGT. The CDR3 loop spans 15 amino acids. The V and J ends lost 5 bases and 5 bases respectively, with 18 bases between them. The DNA for the CDR3 is TGTGCCAGCAGTCCGGCCGGGGGGGGCCTTACTGAAGCTTTCTTT. This sequence encodes CASSPAGGGLTEAFF.

This clone was found a few times. The chain is built from TRBV27 and TRBJ1-1, with 7 bases lining up with TRBD1. The CDR3 spans 12 residues. The germline CDR1 and CDR2 sequences are MNHEY and SMNVEV (reference sequence). V lost 4 bases, J lost 8 bases, and 4 bases stayed unmatched. The CDR3 spells CASSSTGVEAFF. The DNA for the CDR3 is TGTGCCAGCAGTTCCACAGGGGTCGAAGCTTTCTTT.

The sample holds a few counts of this clone. V and J are TRBV10-3 and TRBJ1-4, with unresolved D. V lost 0 bases and J lost 7, with 6 bases in between. The CDR3 sequence is 13 residues long. CDR1 and CDR2 from the germline V gene are ENHRY and SYGVKD. Here the CDR3 DNA reads TGTGCCATCAGTGAGTCCGGGATTGAAAAACTGTTTTTT. Its translation: CAISESGIEKLFF.

Comment on this clone: A read error may explain this, as a much larger clone is one base away. The identical CDR3 is also encoded by other nucleotide sequences in the sample. V is TRBV21-1 and J is TRBJ2-7; the D segment call TRBD1 is taken from the table without a DNA check. TRBV21-1 is reported as a pseudogene. There are 14 residues in the CDR3. CDR3 amino acids: CASTPDRVPYEQYF. The CDR3 nucleotides are TGTGCCAGCACCCCAGACAGGGTACCCTACGAGCAGTATTTC.

The chain recombines TRBV6-5 with TRBJ1-2; weak D call: TRBD1 (5 bases). The CDR3 spans 13 residues. Germline lookup yields CDR1 MNHEY and CDR2 SVGAGI. V dropped 0 bases and J dropped 6 bases, with 8 bases sitting between them. The CDR3 region is CASSYSAGNGYTF. The CDR3 DNA sequence: TGTGCCAGCAGTTACTCCGCAGGGAATGGCTACACCTTC.

The CDR3, as DNA: TGTGCCAGCAGAAGTTCTGGGGCTAGCACAGATACGCAGTATTTT. Translated, it gives CASRSSGASTDTQYF. The chain employs TRBV11-1 and TRBJ2-3; a weak D match, TRBD1 (5 bases). V lost 6 bases and J lost 0, with 13 bases in between. CDR1 and CDR2 from the germline V gene are SGHAT and FQDESV (reference sequence). The CDR3 contains 15 residues.